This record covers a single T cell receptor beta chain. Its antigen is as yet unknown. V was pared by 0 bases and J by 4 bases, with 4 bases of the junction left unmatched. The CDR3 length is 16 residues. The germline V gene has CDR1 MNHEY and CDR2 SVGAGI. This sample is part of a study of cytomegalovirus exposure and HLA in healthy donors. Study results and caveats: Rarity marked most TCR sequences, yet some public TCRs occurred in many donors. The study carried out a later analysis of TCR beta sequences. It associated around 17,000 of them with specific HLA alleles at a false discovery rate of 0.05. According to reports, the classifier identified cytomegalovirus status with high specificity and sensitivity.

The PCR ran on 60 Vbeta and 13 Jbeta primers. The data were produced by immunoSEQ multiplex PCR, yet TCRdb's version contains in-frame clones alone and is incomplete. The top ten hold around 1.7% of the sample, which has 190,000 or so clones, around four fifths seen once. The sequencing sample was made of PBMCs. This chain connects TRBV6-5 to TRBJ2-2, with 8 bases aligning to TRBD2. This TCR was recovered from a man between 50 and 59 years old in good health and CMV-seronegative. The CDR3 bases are TGTGCCAGCAGTTACTCCCGGGGGGGCCGCACCGGGGAGCTGTTTTTT. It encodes CASSYSRGGRTGELFF.